This TCR beta chain came from a study of T cell responses to AZD1222 COVID-19 vaccine. This clone came up once. Data came from immunoSEQ multiplex PCR; TCRdb stores just in-frame clones and leaves some out. The data contain some 150,000 clones, 75% to 90% of them singletons. V shed 5 bases and J shed 4 bases, with 12 bases lying between them. This CDR3 comprises 15 residues. CDR1 and CDR2 from the germline V gene are SGHDN and FVKESK. This receptor was identified in an adult who had recovered from COVID-19. This chain joins TRBV14 and TRBJ1-6; tentative D call: TRBD1 (5 bases). The material was peripheral blood, obtained after recovery from COVID-19. The DNA for the CDR3 is TGTGCCAGCAGCATCCGACAGACGTATAATTCACCCCTCCACTTT. Translating gives CASSIRQTYNSPLHF.